These 8 T cell receptor beta chains came from one sample sequenced in a study of T cell changes during pregnancy in multiple sclerosis. The repertoire was sequenced with immunoSEQ multiplex PCR; TCRdb's copy has only in-frame clones and lacks some. The table lists tens of thousands of clones, 90% of them singletons, with 3% to 4% in the top ten. This sample comprised peripheral blood, obtained in the first trimester of pregnancy. These receptors were obtained from a female donor in good health, enrolled as a control in a pregnancy study.

This clone was counted once. CDR3: CAWKAGTGRSGAFF. CDR3 nucleotide sequence: TGTGCCTGGAAAGCCGGGACAGGGAGGTCGGGGGCTTTCTTT. The rearrangement links TRBV30 to TRBJ1-1; 9 bases align to TRBD1. The germline V gene has CDR1 GTSNPN and CDR2 SVGIG (reference sequence). This CDR3 is built from 14 residues. V gave up 4 bases and J gave up 11 bases; unmatched junction bases: 14.

The rearrangement uses TRBV11-2 and TRBJ2-1, with TRBD2 matching 7 bases. This CDR3 is 16 amino acids long. V dropped 0 bases and J dropped 5; count of bases not matched to a gene: 7. Germline values: CDR1 SGHAT, CDR2 FQNNGV. In DNA, the CDR3 is TGTGCCAGCAGCTTAGATGTGGCTAGCGGACACAATGAGCAGTTCTTC. Translation gives CASSLDVASGHNEQFF.

V usage is TRBV5-1 and J usage is TRBJ2-7; TRBD1 aligns across 10 bases. Losses at the gene ends were 3 bases for V and 6 bases for J; bases not matched to a gene: 12. The CDR3 totals 16 residues. Germline assignment: CDR1 SGHRS and CDR2 YFSETQ. In DNA, the CDR3 is TGCGCCAGCAGCTCGGTACCCGGGACAGGGGTGGGCGAGCAGTACTTC. It encodes CASSSVPGTGVGEQYF.

The rearrangement links TRBV9 to TRBJ1-2; TRBD1 is a possible D gene (5 bases). The germline V gene encodes CDR1 SGDLS and CDR2 YYNGEE. V was cut by 2 bases and J by 6 bases, with 11 bases left in between. The CDR3 has 13 amino acids. CDR3 protein: CASSVGGVDGYTF. CDR3 nucleotide sequence: TGTGCCAGCAGCGTGGGAGGGGTTGATGGCTACACCTTC. Filled out from reference TRBV9 and TRBJ1-2, the complete variable domain reads DSGVTQTPKHLITATGQRVTLRCSPRSGDLSVYWYQQSLDQGLQFLIQYYNGEERAKGNILERFSAQQFPDLHSELNLSSLELGDSALYFCASSVGGVDGYTFGSGTRLTVV.

J is TRBJ1-3 and V is TRBV5-1; TRBD1 matches at 7 bases. Germline lookup yields CDR1 SGHRS and CDR2 YFSETQ. This CDR3 is built from 15 residues. Germline trimming cut 4 bases from V and 0 bases from J; bases unmatched to any gene: 4. This CDR3 is CASSLTGISGNTIYF. The CDR3 region has the DNA TGCGCCAGCAGCCTGACAGGGATCTCTGGAAACACCATATATTTT.

The V call is TRBV27, the J call TRBJ1-2, with TRBD1 matching 11 bases. The ends lost 6 bases at V and 1 base at J; junction bases unmatched: 7. The CDR3 has 16 residues. The V gene's germline CDR1 is MNHEY and CDR2 SMNVEV (reference sequence). In DNA form, the CDR3 reads TGTGCCAGCAGGGGGGACAGGGGGGGAGTTAACTATGGCTACACCTTC. It codes for CASRGDRGGVNYGYTF.

CDR3 loop: CASSLRLAGYNEQFF. CDR3 DNA sequence: TGTGCCAGCAGCTTGAGGCTAGCGGGCTACAATGAGCAGTTCTTC. The V gene is TRBV5-6, the J gene TRBJ2-1, with TRBD2 matching over 8 bases. After removal of 1 base from V and 3 bases from J, the junction contained 3 bases not matched to a gene. This CDR3 has 15 residues. CDR1 is SGHDT, CDR2 YYEEEE, per germline.

This chain connects TRBV7-3 to TRBJ2-2, with a tentative D call TRBD1 (6 bases). Germline V gene sequence: CDR1 SGHTA, CDR2 FQGTGA. This CDR3 spans 13 amino acids. V lost 5 bases, J lost 4 bases, and 8 bases lay in between. The CDR3 DNA is TGTGCCAGCAGCCGGGACATCACCGGGGAGCTGTTTTTT. Its protein product is CASSRDITGELFF.